Described below is a single T cell receptor (beta chain) sequence and its context. The source of the sample is a study of control samples from healthy donors and cancer patients. The data were produced by immunoSEQ multiplex PCR, yet TCRdb's version contains in-frame clones alone and is incomplete. The table lists some 150,000 clones, approximately 88% of them singletons, with less than 5% in the top ten. The sample was blood. The sequence derives from a young man in good health.

CDR3 DNA: TGTGCCACCAGCCCCAGGGGACAGACCTACGAGCAGTACTTC. The encoded protein is CATSPRGQTYEQYF. This sequence joins TRBV15 and TRBJ2-7; the match to TRBD1 covers 7 bases. The CDR3 extends over 14 amino acids. The germline V gene has CDR1 LNHNV and CDR2 YYDKDF (reference sequence). With 5 bases clipped from V and 2 bases from J, the junction kept 6 bases outside the gene matches.